This TCR beta chain came from a study of cytomegalovirus exposure and HLA in healthy donors. Measured with immunoSEQ multiplex PCR; TCRdb has only the in-frame clones, and not every one. The sample records roughly 200,000 clones, about 81% being singletons. This clone was picked up a small number of times. Deletions cut 5 bases from V and 0 bases from J, with 8 bases between. The CDR3 runs to 14 residues. Germline V gives CDR1 LGHNT, CDR2 FRNRAP. This sequence originates from a woman aged 30 to 39 in good health and CMV-seronegative. The sequenced sample consisted of PBMCs. V usage is TRBV12-5 and J usage is TRBJ1-3; D not certain. CDR3 sequence (DNA): TGTGCTAGTGGTCCGGGGATCTCTGGAAACACCATATATTTT. The encoded protein is CASGPGISGNTIYF.